A single T cell receptor beta chain is shown here with its context. This record comes from a study of OX40 agonist ivuxolimab in advanced cancers. Only in-frame clones appear in the TCRdb table, and some are missing; sequencing was by immunoSEQ multiplex PCR. The data contain tens of thousands of clones, about nine tenths of them singletons. The length of the CDR3 is 17 residues. From germline, CDR1 is SGHRS and CDR2 YFSETQ. The V end was cut by 4 bases, the J end by 1 base, with 20 bases between. The origin of this receptor is an adult with an advanced solid tumor such as melanoma, head and neck, liver or kidney cancer. The gene calls are TRBV5-1 and TRBJ1-1; D call uncertain. The sequences come from CD4+ or CD8+ T cells sorted from blood, collected in a trial of the OX40 agonist ivuxolimab. CDR3 nucleotide sequence: TGCGCCAGCAGCCCCGGGGTCTCATGGCGATGGAACACTGAAGCTTTCTTT. Its translation: CASSPGVSWRWNTEAFF.